Listed below are T cell receptor beta chains from one sample, sequenced in a study of post-analysis software for immune sequencing data. A single record per CDR3 protein comes from TCRdb applying MiXCR to the PCR reads. This sample carries about 260,000 distinct CDR3 sequences, around 34% of them seen once, and the ten largest clones take 4% to 5.5%. The sequencing input was blood. These TCRs come from a girl aged 5-17 years with multiple sclerosis. Each CDR3 is given with its conserved first and last residue. The order of the fields is V gene, J gene, CDR3 protein.

V gene: TRBV6-1; J gene: TRBJ1-5; CDR3 protein: CASRTGKRDYSNQPQHF
V gene: TRBV6-4; J gene: TRBJ2-4; CDR3 protein: CASSDSGNFEGRNIQYF
V gene: TRBV20-1; J gene: TRBJ2-7; CDR3 protein: CSAETISSGRSSYEQYF
V gene: TRBV29-1; J gene: TRBJ1-1; CDR3 protein: CSVVSDYTEAFF
V gene: TRBV4-2; J gene: TRBJ2-3; CDR3 protein: CASSQDGSGSTKFTQYF
V gene: TRBV5-1; J gene: TRBJ1-6; CDR3 protein: CASSLVGEPPLHF
V gene: TRBV7-9; J gene: TRBJ1-1; CDR3 protein: CASSYRGMNTEAFF
V gene: TRBV11-2; J gene: TRBJ2-1; CDR3 protein: CASSLVGRDEQFF
V gene: TRBV21-1; J gene: TRBJ2-1; CDR3 protein: CASSKARGARPKHEQFF
V gene: TRBV12-3/TRBV12-4; J gene: TRBJ2-1; CDR3 protein: CASSILAGESSEQFF